This T cell receptor (beta chain) was captured by sequencing in a study of Ad26.COV2.S vaccination and SARS-CoV-2 variants. Study conclusions and caveats: Measurements of TCR breadth and depth may have given underestimates of the total T cell responses. Breadth measured for non-spike TCRs was similar across vaccine and placebo recipients. Considerable breadth of spike-specific CD8+ and CD4+ T cell responses has reportedly been documented following vaccination.

Germline V CDR1 and CDR2: KGHDR, SFDVKD. The CDR3 spans 15 residues. Between the trimmed V and J ends, which lost 1 base and 5 bases, there was a span of 14 bases. Treatment in this sample: approximately 18 received Ad26.COV2.S at low or high dose, single or two shots; roughly five received placebo; per-sample allocation not given. All samples were drawn on day 63, counting from the first vaccine or placebo injection. The donor was a Boston adult aged 18-55 years. The protocol was immunoSEQ multiplex PCR, while the TCRdb copy is restricted to in-frame clones and leaves out a portion. The sample includes hundreds of thousands of clones, more than 80% of them seen just once. To note about this clone: Its antigen is unidentified.

The chain links TRBV24-1 to TRBJ2-7; D may be TRBD1 (5 bases). The sequencing here drew on peripheral blood, taken in a trial of Ad26.COV2.S vaccine versus placebo. The receptor was derived from a person between 18 and 60 years old who received the Ad26.COV2.S COVID-19 vaccine or a placebo. The chain's CDR3 is CATSDLGQGAHEQYF. CDR3 coding DNA: TGTGCCACCAGTGATTTAGGGCAGGGTGCCCACGAGCAGTACTTC.